The source of this T cell receptor (beta chain) is a study of T cell changes during pregnancy in multiple sclerosis. Measured with immunoSEQ multiplex PCR; TCRdb has only the in-frame clones, and not every one. Found here are approximately 62,000 clones, roughly 93% of them singletons; the top ten hold less than 4.5%. This CDR3 is 15 amino acids long. Trimming removed 5 bases from V and 5 bases from J, with 15 bases in between. CDR1 MNHEY and CDR2 SMNVEV come from the germline V gene (reference sequence). The chain recombines TRBV27 with TRBJ1-4, with a weak D call TRBD1 (6 bases). The input for sequencing was CD8+ T cells from peripheral blood mononuclear cells, taken in the second trimester of pregnancy. The clonotype was recovered from a female donor with multiple sclerosis, enrolled in a pregnancy study. DNA for the CDR3: TGTGCCAGCAGTCCCGACAGAAGGGGGAATGAAAAACTGTTTTTT. It translates to CASSPDRRGNEKLFF.